This TCR beta chain emerged from a study of blood T cell repertoires in COVID-19. Whole-study context: The United States, Italy and Spain provided the acute and convalescent COVID-19 samples. The analysed material was cDNA or gDNA that came from T cells, B-cell-depleted T cells, or PBMCs.

Authors' processing steps: Reference gene primer amplification gave estimated nucleated cell counts. The protocol was immunoSEQ multiplex PCR, while the TCRdb copy is restricted to in-frame clones and leaves out a portion. Clone size and the V and J calls come from that table; the DNA yielded D and trimming. The table has 50,000 or so clones, 65% to 85% seen once. The CDR3 spans 13 residues. The ends lost 7 bases at V and 2 bases at J; junction bases unmatched: 5. Germline V gene data show CDR1 as MDHEN and CDR2 as SYDVKM. The clonotype was recovered from a man in his forties with acute or convalescent COVID-19. Sequenced material: peripheral blood. The gene calls are TRBV28 and TRBJ2-7, with TRBD2 identical over 7 bases. The CDR3: CASTAGGTYEQYV. In DNA form, the CDR3 reads TGTGCCAGCACCGCCGGGGGGACCTACGAGCAGTACGTC.